This T cell receptor beta chain was obtained from a study of blood T cell repertoires in COVID-19. Study-level information: COVID-19 samples collected from the United States, Italy and Spain covered acute and convalescent phases. T cells, B-cell-depleted T cells, or PBMCs provided the cDNA or gDNA that served as material.

Study processing details: It was from reference gene primer amplification that nucleated cell counts were estimated. The method was immunoSEQ multiplex PCR; TCRdb's version includes in-frame clones alone and lacks a portion of them. V and J calls and clone size follow that table, whereas D and trimming were derived from the DNA. Of a few hundred thousand clones in the sample, roughly nine tenths were seen once. CDR3 length: 17 amino acids. V was pared by 5 bases and J by 2 bases, with 12 bases of the junction left unmatched. The germline gives CDR1 SGHTA, CDR2 FQGNSA. The chain has TRBV7-2 and TRBJ2-3; 8 bases agree with TRBD2. The sample taken for sequencing was peripheral blood. This TCR came from a woman aged 45-60 years with COVID-19, enrolled during active disease. The CDR3 reads CASSPHLGGGPTDTQYF. CDR3 in DNA: TGTGCCAGCAGCCCACATCTCGGGGGGGGACCCACAGATACGCAGTATTTT.